This T cell receptor (beta chain) stems from a study of Ad26.COV2.S vaccination and SARS-CoV-2 variants. Overall study results and limits: Non-spike TCR breadth showed similarity between vaccine and placebo recipients. Placebo recipients had lower spike-specific TCR breadth than vaccine recipients. Quantification of TCR breadth and depth may have yielded underestimates of total T cell responses. Following vaccination, spike-specific CD8+ and CD4+ T cell responses reportedly exhibited substantial breadth.

Notes on this clone: Its matching antigen is unknown.

There are 11 residues in the CDR3. Germline CDR1 DFQATT, CDR2 SNEGSKA (reference sequence). The J segment lost 6 bases and the V segment lost 5 bases, leaving 3 bases of the junction unmatched. Using immunoSEQ multiplex PCR, the repertoire was profiled, and TCRdb retains in-frame clones only, with some absent. This table holds about 350,000 clones, about 91% found once. The chain recombines TRBV20-1 with TRBJ2-7; 8 nucleotides agree with TRBD1. Source: peripheral blood, taken after recovery from COVID-19. The TCR sequence derives from a human donor who had recovered from COVID-19. This CDR3 is CSASQGAEQYF. The CDR3 DNA follows: TGCAGTGCTTCGCAGGGGGCCGAGCAGTACTTC.